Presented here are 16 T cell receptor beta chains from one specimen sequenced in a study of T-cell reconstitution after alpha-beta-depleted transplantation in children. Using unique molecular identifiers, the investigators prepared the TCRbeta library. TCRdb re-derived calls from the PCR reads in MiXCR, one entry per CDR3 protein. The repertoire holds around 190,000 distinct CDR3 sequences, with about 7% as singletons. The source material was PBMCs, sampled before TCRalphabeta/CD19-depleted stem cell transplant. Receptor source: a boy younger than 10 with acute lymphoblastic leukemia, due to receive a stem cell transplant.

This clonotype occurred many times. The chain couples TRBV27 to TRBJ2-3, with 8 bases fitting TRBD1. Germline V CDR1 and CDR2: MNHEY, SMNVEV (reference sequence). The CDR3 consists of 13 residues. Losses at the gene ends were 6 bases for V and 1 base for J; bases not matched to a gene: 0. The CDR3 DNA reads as TGTGCCAGCAGGACAGGGGGCACAGATACGCAGTATTTT. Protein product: CASRTGGTDTQYF.

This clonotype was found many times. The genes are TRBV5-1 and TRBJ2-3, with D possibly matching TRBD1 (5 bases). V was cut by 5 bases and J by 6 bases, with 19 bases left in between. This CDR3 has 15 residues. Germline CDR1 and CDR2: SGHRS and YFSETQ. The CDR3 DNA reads TGCGCCAGCAGGTCAAATCCAACAGGTTTGGATACGCAGTATTTT. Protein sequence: CASRSNPTGLDTQYF.

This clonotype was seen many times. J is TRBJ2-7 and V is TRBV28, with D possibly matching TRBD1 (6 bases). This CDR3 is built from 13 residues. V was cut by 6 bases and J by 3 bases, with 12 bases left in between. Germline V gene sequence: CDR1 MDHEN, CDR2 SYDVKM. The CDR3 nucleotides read TGTGCCAGCAGCCGGCAACAGGGCTACGAGCAGTACTTC. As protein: CASSRQQGYEQYF.

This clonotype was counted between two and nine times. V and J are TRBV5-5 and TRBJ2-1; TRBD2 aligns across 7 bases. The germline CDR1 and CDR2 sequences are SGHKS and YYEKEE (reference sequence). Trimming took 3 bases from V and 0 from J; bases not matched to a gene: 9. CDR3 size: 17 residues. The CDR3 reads CASSSWPSGSSYNEQFF. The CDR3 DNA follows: TGTGCCAGCAGCTCTTGGCCTAGCGGTAGCTCCTACAATGAGCAGTTCTTC.

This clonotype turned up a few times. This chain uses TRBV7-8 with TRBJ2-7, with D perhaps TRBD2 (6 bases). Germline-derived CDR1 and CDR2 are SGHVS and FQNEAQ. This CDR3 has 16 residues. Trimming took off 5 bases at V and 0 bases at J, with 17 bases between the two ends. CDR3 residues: CASSLRGLRSSYEQYF. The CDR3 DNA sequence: TGTGCCAGCAGCCTCCGGGGACTCCGGAGCTCCTACGAGCAGTACTTC.

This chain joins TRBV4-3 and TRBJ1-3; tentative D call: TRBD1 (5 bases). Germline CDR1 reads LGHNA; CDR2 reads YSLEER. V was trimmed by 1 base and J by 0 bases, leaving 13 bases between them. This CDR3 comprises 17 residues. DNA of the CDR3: TGCGCCAGCAGCCAAGGGCTCGGGGGAAGCTCTGGAAACACCATATATTTT. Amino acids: CASSQGLGGSSGNTIYF.

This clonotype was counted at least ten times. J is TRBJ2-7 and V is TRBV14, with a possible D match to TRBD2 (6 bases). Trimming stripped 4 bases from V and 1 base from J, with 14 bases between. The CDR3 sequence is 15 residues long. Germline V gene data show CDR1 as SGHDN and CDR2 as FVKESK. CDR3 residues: CASSLGRGASYEQYF. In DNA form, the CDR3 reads TGTGCCAGCAGCCTGGGGCGGGGCGCTTCCTACGAGCAGTACTTC.

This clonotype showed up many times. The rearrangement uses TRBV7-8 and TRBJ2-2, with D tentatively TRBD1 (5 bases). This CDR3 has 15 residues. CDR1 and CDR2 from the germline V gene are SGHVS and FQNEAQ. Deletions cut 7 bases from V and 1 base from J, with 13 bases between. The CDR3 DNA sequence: TGTGCCAGCACCCCCCCCAGGGTGAACACCGGGGAGCTGTTTTTT. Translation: CASTPPRVNTGELFF.

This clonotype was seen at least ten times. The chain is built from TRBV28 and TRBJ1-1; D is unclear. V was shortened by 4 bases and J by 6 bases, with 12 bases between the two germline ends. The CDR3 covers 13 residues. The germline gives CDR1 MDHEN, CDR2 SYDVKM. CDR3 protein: CASSSRRGAEAFF. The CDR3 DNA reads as TGTGCCAGCAGTTCACGTCGGGGTGCTGAAGCTTTCTTT.

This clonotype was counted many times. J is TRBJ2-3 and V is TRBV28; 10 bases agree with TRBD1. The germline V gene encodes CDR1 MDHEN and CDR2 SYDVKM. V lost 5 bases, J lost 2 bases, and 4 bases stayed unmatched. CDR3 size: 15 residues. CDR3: CASSGGQGTTDTQYF. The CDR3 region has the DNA TGTGCCAGCAGTGGGGGACAGGGGACCACAGATACGCAGTATTTT.

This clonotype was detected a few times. CDR3 amino acids: CASSLRRSLRGGHTDTQYF. The CDR3 DNA reads as TGTGCCAGCAGCTTAAGGAGAAGTCTTCGGGGGGGACATACAGATACGCAGTATTTT. The chain couples TRBV7-6 to TRBJ2-3; 8 bases align to TRBD2. The CDR3 covers 19 residues. V was pared by 2 bases and J by 3 bases, with 16 bases of the junction left unmatched. CDR1 and CDR2 from the germline V gene are SGHVS and FNYEAQ.

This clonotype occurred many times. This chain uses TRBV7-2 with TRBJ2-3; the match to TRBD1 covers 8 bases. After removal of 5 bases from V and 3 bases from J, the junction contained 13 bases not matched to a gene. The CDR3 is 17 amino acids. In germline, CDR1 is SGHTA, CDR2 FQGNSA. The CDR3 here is CASSITTRQGRTDTQYF. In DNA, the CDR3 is TGTGCCAGCAGCATCACTACTCGACAGGGGAGGACAGATACGCAGTATTTT. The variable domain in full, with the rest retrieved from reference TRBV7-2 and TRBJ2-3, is GAGVSQSPSNKVTEKGKDVELRCDPISGHTALYWYRQSLGQGLEFLIYFQGNSAPDKSGLPSDRFSAERTGGSVSTLTIQRTQQEDSAVYLCASSITTRQGRTDTQYFGPGTRLTVL.

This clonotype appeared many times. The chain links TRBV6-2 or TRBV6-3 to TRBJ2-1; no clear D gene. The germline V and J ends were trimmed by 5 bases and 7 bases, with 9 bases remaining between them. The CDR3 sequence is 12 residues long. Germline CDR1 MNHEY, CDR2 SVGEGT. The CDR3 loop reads CASSLIENEQFF. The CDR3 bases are TGTGCCAGCAGTCTCATAGAAAATGAGCAGTTCTTC.

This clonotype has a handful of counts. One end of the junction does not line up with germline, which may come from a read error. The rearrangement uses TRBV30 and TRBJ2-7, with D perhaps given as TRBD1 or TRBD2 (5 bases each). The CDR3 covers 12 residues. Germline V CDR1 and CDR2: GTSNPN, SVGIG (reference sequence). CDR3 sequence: CAWSPSGTNPTF. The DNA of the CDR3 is TGTGCCTGGAGTCCTTCCGGGACGAACCCCACTTTC.

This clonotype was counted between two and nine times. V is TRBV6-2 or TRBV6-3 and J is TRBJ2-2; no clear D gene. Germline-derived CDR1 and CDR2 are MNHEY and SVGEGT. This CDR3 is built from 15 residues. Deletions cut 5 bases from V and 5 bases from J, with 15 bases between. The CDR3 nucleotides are TGTGCCAGCAGTCTCCCATTCAGGAAAACCGGGGAGCTGTTTTTT. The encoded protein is CASSLPFRKTGELFF.

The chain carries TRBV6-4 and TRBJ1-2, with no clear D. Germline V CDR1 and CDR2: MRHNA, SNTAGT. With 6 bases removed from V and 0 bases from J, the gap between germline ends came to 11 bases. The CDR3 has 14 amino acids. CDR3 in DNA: TGTGCCAGCAGGGACGACGGTGCTAACTATGGCTACACCTTC. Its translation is CASRDDGANYGYTF.